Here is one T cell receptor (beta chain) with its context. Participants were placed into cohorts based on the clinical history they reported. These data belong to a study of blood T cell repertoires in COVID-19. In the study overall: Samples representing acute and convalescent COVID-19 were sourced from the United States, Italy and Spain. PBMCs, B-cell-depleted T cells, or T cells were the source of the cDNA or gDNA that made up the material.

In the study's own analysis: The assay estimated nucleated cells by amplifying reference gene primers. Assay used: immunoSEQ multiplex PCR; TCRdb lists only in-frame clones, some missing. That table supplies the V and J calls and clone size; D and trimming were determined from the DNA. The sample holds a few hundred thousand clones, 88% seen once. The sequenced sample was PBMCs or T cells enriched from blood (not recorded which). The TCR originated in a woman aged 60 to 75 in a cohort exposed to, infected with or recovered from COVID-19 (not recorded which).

The CDR3 DNA reads TGCGCCAGCAGCCGCAACCCAGGGTACGCCGGGGAGCTGTTTTTT. Protein product: CASSRNPGYAGELFF. V usage is TRBV5-1 and J usage is TRBJ2-2; a weak D match, TRBD1 (5 bases). Germline CDR1 and CDR2: SGHRS and YFSETQ. The CDR3 runs 15 residues. Trimming left V 4 bases short and J 6 bases short, with 16 bases between. Supplemented by reference TRBV5-1 and TRBJ2-2, the full variable domain reads KAGVTQTPRYLIKTRGQQVTLSCSPISGHRSVSWYQQTPGQGLQFLFEYFSETQRNKGNFPGRFSGRQFSNSRSEMNVSTLELGDSALYLCASSRNPGYAGELFFGEGSRLTVL.